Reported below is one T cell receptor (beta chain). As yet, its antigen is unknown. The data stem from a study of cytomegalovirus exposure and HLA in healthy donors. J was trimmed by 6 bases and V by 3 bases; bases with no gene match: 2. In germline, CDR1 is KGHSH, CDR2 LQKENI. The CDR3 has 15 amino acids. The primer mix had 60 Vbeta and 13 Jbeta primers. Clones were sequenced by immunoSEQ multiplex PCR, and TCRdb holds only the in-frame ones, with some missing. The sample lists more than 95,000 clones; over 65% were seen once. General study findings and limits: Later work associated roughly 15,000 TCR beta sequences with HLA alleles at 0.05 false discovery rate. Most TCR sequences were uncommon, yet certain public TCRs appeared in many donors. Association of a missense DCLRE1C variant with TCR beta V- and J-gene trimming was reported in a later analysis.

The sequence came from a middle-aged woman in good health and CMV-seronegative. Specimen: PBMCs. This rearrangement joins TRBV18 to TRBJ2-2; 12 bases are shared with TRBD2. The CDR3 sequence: CASSPRLAGAGELFF. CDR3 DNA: TGTGCCAGCTCACCCCGACTAGCGGGAGCCGGGGAGCTGTTTTTT.